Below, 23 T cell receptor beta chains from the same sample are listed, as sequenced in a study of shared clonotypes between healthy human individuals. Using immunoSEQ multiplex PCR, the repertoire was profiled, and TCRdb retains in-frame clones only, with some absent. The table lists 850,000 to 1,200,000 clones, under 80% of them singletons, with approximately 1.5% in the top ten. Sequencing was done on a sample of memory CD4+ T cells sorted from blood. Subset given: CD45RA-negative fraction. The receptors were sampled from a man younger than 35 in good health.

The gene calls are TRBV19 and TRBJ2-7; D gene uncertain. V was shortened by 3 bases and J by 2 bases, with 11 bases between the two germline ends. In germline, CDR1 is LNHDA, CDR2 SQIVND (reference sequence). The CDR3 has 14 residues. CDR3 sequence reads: CASSMSQDPYEQYF. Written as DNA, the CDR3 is TGTGCCAGTAGTATGAGCCAGGACCCCTACGAGCAGTACTTC.

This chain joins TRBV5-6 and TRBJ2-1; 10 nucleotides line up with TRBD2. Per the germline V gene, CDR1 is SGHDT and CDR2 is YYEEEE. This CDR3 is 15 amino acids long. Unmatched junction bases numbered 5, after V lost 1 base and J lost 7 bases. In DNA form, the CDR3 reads TGTGCCAGCAGCTTGCCCGGACTAGCGGATAATGAGCAGTTCTTC. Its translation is CASSLPGLADNEQFF.

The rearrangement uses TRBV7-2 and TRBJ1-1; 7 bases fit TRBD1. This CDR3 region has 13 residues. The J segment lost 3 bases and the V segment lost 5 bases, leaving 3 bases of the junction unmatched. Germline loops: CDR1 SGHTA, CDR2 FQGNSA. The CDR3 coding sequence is TGTGCCAGCAGCCCGACAGGGTACACTGAAGCTTTCTTT. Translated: CASSPTGYTEAFF.

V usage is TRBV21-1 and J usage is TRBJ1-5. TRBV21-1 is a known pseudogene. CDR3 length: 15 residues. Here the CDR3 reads CASSSIVRENQPQHF. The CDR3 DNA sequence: TGTGCCAGCAGCTCAATCGTCCGGGAGAATCAGCCCCAGCATTTT.

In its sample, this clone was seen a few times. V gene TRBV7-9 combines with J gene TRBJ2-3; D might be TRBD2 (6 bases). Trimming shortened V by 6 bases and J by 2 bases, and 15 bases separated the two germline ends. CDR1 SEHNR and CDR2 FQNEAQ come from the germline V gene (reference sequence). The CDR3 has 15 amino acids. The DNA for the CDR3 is TGTGCCAGCAGTCTTACGGGACTCTCCACAGATACGCAGTATTTT. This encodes CASSLTGLSTDTQYF.

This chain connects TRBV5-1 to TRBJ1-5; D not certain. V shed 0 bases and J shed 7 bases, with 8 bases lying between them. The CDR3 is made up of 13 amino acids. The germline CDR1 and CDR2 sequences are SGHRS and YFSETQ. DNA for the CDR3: TGCGCCAGCAGCTTGGGAAGTGGCCAGCCCCAGCATTTT. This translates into CASSLGSGQPQHF.

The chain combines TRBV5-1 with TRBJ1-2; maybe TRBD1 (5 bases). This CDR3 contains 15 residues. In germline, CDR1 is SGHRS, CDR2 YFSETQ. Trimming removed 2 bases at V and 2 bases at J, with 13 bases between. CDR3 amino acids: CASSFRDSGNYGYTF. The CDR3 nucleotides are TGCGCCAGCAGCTTTAGGGACTCGGGGAACTATGGCTACACCTTC.

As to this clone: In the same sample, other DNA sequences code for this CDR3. This CDR3 is CAWSPRAGELFF. CDR3 sequence (DNA): TGTGCCTGGAGTCCCAGGGCCGGGGAGCTGTTTTTT. The V call is TRBV30, the J call TRBJ2-2; D possibly corresponds to TRBD1 (5 bases). This CDR3 region has 12 residues. Germline V lookup: CDR1 GTSNPN, CDR2 SVGIG (reference sequence). V was trimmed by 2 bases and J by 6 bases, leaving 7 bases between them.

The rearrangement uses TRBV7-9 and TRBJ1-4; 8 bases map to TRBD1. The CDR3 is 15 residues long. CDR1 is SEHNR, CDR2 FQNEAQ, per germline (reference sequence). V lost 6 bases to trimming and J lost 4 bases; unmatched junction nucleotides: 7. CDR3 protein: CASSQDRGLNEKLFF. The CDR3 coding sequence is TGTGCCAGCAGTCAAGACAGGGGCCTTAATGAAAAACTGTTTTTT.

The CDR3: CASSPPGAFSTDTQYF. CDR3 bases: TGTGCCAGCAGCCCCCCAGGGGCCTTTAGCACAGATACGCAGTATTTT. The chain links TRBV7-9 to TRBJ2-3, with D possibly TRBD1 on 6 matching bases. With 5 bases removed from V and 0 bases from J, the gap between germline ends came to 15 bases. CDR3 length: 16 amino acids. Germline CDR1 is SEHNR and CDR2 is FQNEAQ (reference sequence). Combining the CDR3 with reference TRBV7-9 and TRBJ2-3 gives the whole variable domain DTGVSQNPRHKITKRGQNVTFRCDPISEHNRLYWYRQTLGQGPEFLTYFQNEAQLEKSRLLSDRFSAERPKGSFSTLEIQRTEQGDSAMYLCASSPPGAFSTDTQYFGPGTRLTVL.

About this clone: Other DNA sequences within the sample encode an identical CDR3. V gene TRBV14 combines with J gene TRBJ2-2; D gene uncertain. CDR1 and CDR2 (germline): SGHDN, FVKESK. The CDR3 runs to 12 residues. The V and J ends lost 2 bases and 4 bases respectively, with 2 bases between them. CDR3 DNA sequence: TGTGCCAGCAGCCAAAGCACCGGGGAGCTGTTTTTT. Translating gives CASSQSTGELFF.

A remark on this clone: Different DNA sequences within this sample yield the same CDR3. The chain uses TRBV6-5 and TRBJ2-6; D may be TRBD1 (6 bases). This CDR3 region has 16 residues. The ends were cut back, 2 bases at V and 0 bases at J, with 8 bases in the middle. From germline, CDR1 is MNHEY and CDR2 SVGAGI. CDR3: CASSYPTGSGANVLTF. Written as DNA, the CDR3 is TGTGCCAGCAGTTACCCGACAGGCTCTGGGGCCAACGTCCTGACTTTC.

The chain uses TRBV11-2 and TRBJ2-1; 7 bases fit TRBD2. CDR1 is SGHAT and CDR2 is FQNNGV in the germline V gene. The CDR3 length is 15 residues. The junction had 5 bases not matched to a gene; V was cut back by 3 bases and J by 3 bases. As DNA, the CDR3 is TGTGCCAGCAGCTTTGGCGGGGGAATCTACAATGAGCAGTTCTTC. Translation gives CASSFGGGIYNEQFF.

This CDR3 is CASSLRGEYTF. The CDR3 DNA is TGTGCCAGCAGCCTCCGGGGAGAATACACCTTC. V and J are TRBV7-2 and TRBJ1-2; D call uncertain. Trimming took off 5 bases at V and 11 bases at J, with 12 bases between the two ends. The V gene's germline CDR1 is SGHTA and CDR2 FQGNSA. CDR3 length equals 11 residues.

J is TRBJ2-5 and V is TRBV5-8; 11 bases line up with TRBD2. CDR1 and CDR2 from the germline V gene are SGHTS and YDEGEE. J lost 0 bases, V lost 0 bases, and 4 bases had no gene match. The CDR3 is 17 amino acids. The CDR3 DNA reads TGTGCCAGCAGCTTGGGTCTAGCGGGGGGCCACCAAGAGACCCAGTACTTC. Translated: CASSLGLAGGHQETQYF.

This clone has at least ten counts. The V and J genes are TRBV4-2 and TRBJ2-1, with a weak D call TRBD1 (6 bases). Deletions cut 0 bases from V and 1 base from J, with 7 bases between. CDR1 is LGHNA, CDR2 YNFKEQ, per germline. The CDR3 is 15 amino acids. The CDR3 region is CASSQEGASYNEQFF. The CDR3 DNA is TGTGCCAGCAGCCAAGAGGGGGCGTCCTACAATGAGCAGTTCTTC.

In DNA form, the CDR3 reads TGTGCCAGCAGCTCTCACAGGGGGCGAAATGAAAAACTGTTTTTT. Its protein product is CASSSHRGRNEKLFF. The rearrangement links TRBV21-1 to TRBJ1-4; the table's D call TRBD1 went unverified against the DNA. TRBV21-1 is a pseudogene. The CDR3 spans 15 residues.

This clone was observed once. The CDR3, as DNA: TGTGCCAGTAGTACCGTACAGGGTTGGAATCAGCCCCAGCATTTT. As protein: CASSTVQGWNQPQHF. The V call is TRBV19, the J call TRBJ1-5; tentatively, D is TRBD1 (6 bases). Trimming removed 4 bases from V and 4 bases from J, with 14 bases in between. Germline V gene data show CDR1 as LNHDA and CDR2 as SQIVND (reference sequence). The CDR3 runs to 15 residues.

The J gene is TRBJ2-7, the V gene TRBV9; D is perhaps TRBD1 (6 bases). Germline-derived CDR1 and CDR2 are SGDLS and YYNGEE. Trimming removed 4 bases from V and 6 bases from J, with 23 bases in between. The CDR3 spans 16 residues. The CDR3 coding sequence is TGTGCCAGCAGCCCGCGAGGGGGTTACAACGGCGGCGAGCAGTACTTC. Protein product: CASSPRGGYNGGEQYF.

The CDR3: CSAKDGYGYTF. DNA for the CDR3: TGCAGTGCTAAAGATGGGTATGGCTACACCTTC. The chain links TRBV20-1 to TRBJ1-2; no reliable D call. V was trimmed by 4 bases and J by 5 bases, leaving 8 bases between them. Germline loops: CDR1 DFQATT, CDR2 SNEGSKA (reference sequence). The CDR3 length is 11 residues.

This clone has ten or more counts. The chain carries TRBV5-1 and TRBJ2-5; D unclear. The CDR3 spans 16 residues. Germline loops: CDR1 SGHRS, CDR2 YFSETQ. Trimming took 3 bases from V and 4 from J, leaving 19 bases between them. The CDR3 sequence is CASSSQLTGPRETQYF. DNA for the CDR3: TGCGCCAGCAGCTCTCAACTAACTGGGCCGAGAGAGACCCAGTACTTC. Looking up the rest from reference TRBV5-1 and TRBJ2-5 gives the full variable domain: KAGVTQTPRYLIKTRGQQVTLSCSPISGHRSVSWYQQTPGQGLQFLFEYFSETQRNKGNFPGRFSGRQFSNSRSEMNVSTLELGDSALYLCASSSQLTGPRETQYFGPGTRLLVL.

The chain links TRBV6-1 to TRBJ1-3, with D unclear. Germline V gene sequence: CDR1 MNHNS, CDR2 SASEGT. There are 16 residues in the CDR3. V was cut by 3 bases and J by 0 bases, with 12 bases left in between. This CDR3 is CASSDTRFISGNTIYF. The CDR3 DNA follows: TGTGCCAGCAGTGATACCAGGTTTATCTCTGGAAACACCATATATTTT.

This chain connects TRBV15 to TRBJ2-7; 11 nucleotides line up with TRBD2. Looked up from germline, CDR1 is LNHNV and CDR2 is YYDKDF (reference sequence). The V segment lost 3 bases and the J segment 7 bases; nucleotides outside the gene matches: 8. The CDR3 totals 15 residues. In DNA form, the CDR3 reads TGTGCCACCAGCAGCCAGACTAGCGGGATGTCGGAGCAGTACTTC. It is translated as CATSSQTSGMSEQYF.